This T cell receptor beta chain was sequenced during a study of T cell changes during pregnancy in multiple sclerosis. V shed 4 bases and J shed 1 base, with 10 bases lying between them. The germline gives CDR1 SQVTM, CDR2 ANQGSEA. This CDR3 has 13 residues. Data came from immunoSEQ multiplex PCR; TCRdb stores just in-frame clones and leaves some out. Of tens of thousands of clones listed, about nine tenths are singletons. The specimen comprised CD4+ T cells from peripheral blood mononuclear cells, sampled before pregnancy. The chain carries TRBV29-1 and TRBJ1-2; possible D gene TRBD1, 5 bases. This sequence originates from a female donor with multiple sclerosis, enrolled in a pregnancy study. CDR3 coding DNA: TGCAGCGTTGCGGGGGGACGTAACTATGGCTACACCTTC. It codes for CSVAGGRNYGYTF.